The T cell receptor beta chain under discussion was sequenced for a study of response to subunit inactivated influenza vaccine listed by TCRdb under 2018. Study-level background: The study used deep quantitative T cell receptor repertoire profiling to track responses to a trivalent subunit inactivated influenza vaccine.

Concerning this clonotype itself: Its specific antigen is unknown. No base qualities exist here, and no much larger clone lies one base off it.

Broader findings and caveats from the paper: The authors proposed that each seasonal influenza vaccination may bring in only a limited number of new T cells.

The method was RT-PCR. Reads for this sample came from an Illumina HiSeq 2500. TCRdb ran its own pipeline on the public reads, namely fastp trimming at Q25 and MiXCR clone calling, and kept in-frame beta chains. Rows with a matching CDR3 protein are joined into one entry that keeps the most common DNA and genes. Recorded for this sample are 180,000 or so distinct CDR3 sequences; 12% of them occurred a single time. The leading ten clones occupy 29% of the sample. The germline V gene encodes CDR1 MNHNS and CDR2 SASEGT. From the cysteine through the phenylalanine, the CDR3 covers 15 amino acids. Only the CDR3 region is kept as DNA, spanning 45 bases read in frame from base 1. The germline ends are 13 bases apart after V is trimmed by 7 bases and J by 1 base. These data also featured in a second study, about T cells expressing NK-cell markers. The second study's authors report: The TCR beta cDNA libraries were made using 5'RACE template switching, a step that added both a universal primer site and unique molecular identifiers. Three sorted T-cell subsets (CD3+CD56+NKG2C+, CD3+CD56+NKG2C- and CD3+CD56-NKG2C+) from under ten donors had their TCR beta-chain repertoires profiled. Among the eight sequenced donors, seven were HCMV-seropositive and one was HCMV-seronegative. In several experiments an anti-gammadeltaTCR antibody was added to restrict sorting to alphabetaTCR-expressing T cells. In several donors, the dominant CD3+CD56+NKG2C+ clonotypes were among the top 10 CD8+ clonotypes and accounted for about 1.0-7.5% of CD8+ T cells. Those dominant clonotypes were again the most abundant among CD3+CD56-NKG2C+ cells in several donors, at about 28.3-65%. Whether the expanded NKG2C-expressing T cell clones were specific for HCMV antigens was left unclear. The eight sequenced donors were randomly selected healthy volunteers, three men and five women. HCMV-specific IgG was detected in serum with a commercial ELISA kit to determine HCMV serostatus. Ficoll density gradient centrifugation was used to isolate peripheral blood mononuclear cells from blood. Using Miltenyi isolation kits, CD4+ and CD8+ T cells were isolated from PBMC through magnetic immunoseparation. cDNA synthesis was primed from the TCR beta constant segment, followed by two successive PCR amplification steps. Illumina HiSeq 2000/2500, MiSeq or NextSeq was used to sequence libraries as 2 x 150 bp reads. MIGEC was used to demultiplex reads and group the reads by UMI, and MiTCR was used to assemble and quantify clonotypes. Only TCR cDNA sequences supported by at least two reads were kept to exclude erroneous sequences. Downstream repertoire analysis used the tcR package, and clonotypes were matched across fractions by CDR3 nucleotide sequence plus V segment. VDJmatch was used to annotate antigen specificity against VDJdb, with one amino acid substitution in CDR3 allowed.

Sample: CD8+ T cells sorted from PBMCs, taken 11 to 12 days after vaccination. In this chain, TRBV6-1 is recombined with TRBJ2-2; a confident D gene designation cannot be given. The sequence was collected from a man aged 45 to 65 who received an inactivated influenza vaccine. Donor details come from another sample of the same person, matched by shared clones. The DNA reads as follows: TGTGCCAGCACAAAGGGCGACTTGAACACCGGGGAGCTGTTTTTT. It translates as CASTKGDLNTGELFF.